Listed here is a single T cell receptor beta chain. Its specific antigen is unknown. Base qualities are not provided; no much larger clone lies one nucleotide away. This specimen belongs to a study of blood T cell repertoires in COVID-19 (dated by TCRdb to 2019 to 2021). About the study as a whole: Recovered participants in ImmuneRACE Cohort 3 were defined by two consecutive negative NP/OP PCR tests, clearance by a healthcare professional, or resolution of symptoms. Collaborator samples came from the United States, Italy and Spain and covered acute and convalescent phases of COVID-19. The material from the prospective study consisted of cDNA or gDNA derived from T cells, B-cell-depleted T cells, or PBMCs. Subjects who had been exposed to COVID-19, were actively infected with it, or had recovered from it provided the deeply sampled blood TCRbeta repertoires that made up the dataset. The repertoires were made available in a free public database intended to serve as a resource for research on the immune response to SARS-CoV-2. The samples were drawn from two sources: the first 160 participants of the ongoing ImmuneRACE study, and over 1,000 subjects contributed by 6 global collaborators. Sample metadata almost always included a de-identified subject ID, COVID-19 status, age in years and sex. Where available, HLA class I and class II types were obtained from metadata supplied by the sample provider rather than from assay-based typing.

Participants in the prospective study were enrolled through a virtual design, were aged about 18 to 90 years, and lived in under 25 United States geographic areas. In the prospective study, cohorts were assigned on the basis of participant-reported clinical history obtained from a screening survey and a study questionnaire. Each participant in the prospective study had whole blood, serum and a nasopharyngeal or oropharyngeal swab collected by mobile phlebotomists. Prospective study participants could optionally give additional blood draws and questionnaires over an approximately 2-month period. Before DNA extraction, prospective study blood samples were shipped either frozen or at room temperature. The full study reports these points: How much clinical and demographic metadata was included differed by source and by participant, and the metadata was provided uncurated.

Ends trimmed: V by 10 bases, J by 3 bases; bases unmatched to a gene: 6. CDR1 and CDR2 were assigned from the germline V gene (reference sequence) as LNHDA and SQIVND. From the cysteine through the phenylalanine, the CDR3 covers 13 amino acids. The DNA shown is the 39-base CDR3, in frame from base 1. TCRbeta CDR3 regions were amplified from genomic DNA by means of the immunoSEQ Assay, a bias-controlled multiplex PCR. The source study handled its data this way. The number of nucleated cells in each sample was estimated from the amplification of reference gene primers within the assay. To quantify the absolute abundance of each unique TCRbeta CDR3 rearrangement, sequence reads were collapsed and filtered. For each sample, productive Simpson clonality was calculated by taking the square root of Simpson's diversity index across productive rearrangements. Imported from immuneACCESS, the table was reduced by TCRdb to in-frame sequences with V and J called. These copies leave out some clones; in studies compared against another copy, an unresolved V gene accounts for under half, and the cause of the remainder is not known. V and J calls plus clone size are reproduced from that table; the DNA served to infer D and trimming. Recorded for this sample are 250,000 to 300,000 clones; about 88% of them occurred a single time. The leading ten clones occupy approximately 2% of the sample.

The receptor was isolated from a woman in her sixties in a cohort exposed to, infected with or recovered from COVID-19 (not recorded which). The rearrangement combines TRBV19 with TRBJ1-3, and TRBD1 aligns with 7 junction nucleotides. The sequenced sample was PBMCs or T cells enriched from blood (not recorded which). The DNA is as follows: TGTGCCACTACCAACAGGGGTGGAAACACCATATATTTT. Its protein is CATTNRGGNTIYF.